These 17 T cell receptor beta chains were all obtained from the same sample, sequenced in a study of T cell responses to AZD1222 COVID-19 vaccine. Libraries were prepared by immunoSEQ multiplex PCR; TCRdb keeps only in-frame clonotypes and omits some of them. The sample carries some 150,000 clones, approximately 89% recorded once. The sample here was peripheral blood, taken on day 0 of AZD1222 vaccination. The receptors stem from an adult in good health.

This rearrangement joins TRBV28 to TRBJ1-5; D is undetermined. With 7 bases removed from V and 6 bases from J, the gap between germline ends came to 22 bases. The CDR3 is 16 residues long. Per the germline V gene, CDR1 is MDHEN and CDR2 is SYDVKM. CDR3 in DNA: TGTGCCAGCACCGAATCCGGGGAACTCCTTGTTCAGCCCCAGCATTTT. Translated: CASTESGELLVQPQHF. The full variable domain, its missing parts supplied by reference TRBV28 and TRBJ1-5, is DVKVTQSSRYLVKRTGEKVFLECVQDMDHENMFWYRQDPGLGLRLIYFSYDVKMKEKGDIPEGYSVSREKKERFSLILESASTNQTSMYLCASTESGELLVQPQHFGDGTRLSIL.

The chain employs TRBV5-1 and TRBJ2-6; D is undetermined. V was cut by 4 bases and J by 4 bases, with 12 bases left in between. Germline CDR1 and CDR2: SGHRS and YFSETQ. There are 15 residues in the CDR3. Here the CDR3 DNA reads TGCGCCAGCAGCCGGGTGGCGCAAGGGGCCAACGTCCTGACTTTC. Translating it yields CASSRVAQGANVLTF.

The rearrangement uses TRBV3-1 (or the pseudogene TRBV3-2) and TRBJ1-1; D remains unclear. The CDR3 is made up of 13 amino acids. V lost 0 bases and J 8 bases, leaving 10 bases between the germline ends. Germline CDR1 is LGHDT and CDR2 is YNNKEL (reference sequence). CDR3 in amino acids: CASSQDRRREAFF. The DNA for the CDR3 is TGTGCCAGCAGCCAAGATCGTCGCAGAGAAGCTTTCTTT.

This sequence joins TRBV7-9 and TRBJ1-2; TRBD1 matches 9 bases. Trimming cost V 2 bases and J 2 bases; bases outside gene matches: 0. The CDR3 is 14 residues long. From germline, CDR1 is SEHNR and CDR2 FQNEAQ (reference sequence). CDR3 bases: TGTGCCAGCAGCTTAACAGGGGGCAACTATGGCTACACCTTC. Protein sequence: CASSLTGGNYGYTF.

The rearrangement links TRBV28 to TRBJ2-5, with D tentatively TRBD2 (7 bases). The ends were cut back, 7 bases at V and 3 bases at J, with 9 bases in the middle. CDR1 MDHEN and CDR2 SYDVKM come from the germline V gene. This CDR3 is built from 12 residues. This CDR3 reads CASIGGEETQYF. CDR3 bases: TGTGCCAGCATAGGGGGGGAAGAGACCCAGTACTTC. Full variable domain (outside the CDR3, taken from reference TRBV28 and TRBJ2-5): DVKVTQSSRYLVKRTGEKVFLECVQDMDHENMFWYRQDPGLGLRLIYFSYDVKMKEKGDIPEGYSVSREKKERFSLILESASTNQTSMYLCASIGGEETQYFGPGTRLLVL.

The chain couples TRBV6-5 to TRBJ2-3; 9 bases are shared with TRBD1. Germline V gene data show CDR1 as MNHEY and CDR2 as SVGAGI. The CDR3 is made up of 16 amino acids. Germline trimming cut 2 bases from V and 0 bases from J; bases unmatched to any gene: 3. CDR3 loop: CASSYLTGGSTDTQYF. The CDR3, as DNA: TGTGCCAGCAGTTACCTGACAGGGGGTAGCACAGATACGCAGTATTTT.

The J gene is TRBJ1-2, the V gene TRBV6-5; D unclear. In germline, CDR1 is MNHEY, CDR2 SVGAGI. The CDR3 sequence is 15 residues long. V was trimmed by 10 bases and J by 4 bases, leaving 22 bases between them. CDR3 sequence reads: CATYFSNPPFYGYTF. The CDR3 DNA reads TGTGCCACCTACTTTAGTAATCCCCCATTCTATGGCTACACCTTC.

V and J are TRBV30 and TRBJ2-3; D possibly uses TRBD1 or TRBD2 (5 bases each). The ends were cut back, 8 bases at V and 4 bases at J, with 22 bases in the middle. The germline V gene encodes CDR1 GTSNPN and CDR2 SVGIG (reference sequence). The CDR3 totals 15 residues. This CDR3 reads CAGDPWPGASDTQYF. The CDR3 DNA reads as TGTGCCGGTGACCCGTGGCCCGGGGCCTCAGATACGCAGTATTTT.

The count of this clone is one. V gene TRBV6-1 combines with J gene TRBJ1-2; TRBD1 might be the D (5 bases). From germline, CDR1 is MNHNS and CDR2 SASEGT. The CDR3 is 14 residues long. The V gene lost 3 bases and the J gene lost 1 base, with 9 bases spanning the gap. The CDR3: CASSDRGINYGYTF. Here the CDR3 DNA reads TGTGCCAGCAGTGATCGGGGGATTAACTATGGCTACACCTTC.

The CDR3 sequence: CASSGQQETQYF. The CDR3 DNA reads as TGTGCCAGCAGTGGACAGCAAGAGACCCAGTACTTC. V and J are TRBV2 and TRBJ2-5, with D perhaps matching TRBD1 (5 bases). The V and J ends lost 4 bases and 2 bases respectively, with 5 bases between them. This CDR3 region has 12 residues. Germline V gives CDR1 SNHLY, CDR2 FYNNEI. Together with reference TRBV2 and TRBJ2-5, the CDR3 gives the full variable domain: EPEVTQTPSHQVTQMGQEVILRCVPISNHLYFYWYRQILGQKVEFLVSFYNNEISEKSEIFDDQFSVERPDGSNFTLKIRSTKLEDSAMYFCASSGQQETQYFGPGTRLLVL.

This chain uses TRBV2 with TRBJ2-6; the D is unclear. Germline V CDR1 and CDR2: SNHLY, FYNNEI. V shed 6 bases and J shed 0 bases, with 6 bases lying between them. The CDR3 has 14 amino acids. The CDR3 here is CASRDNSGANVLTF. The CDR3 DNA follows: TGTGCCAGCAGAGACAACTCTGGGGCCAACGTCCTGACTTTC.

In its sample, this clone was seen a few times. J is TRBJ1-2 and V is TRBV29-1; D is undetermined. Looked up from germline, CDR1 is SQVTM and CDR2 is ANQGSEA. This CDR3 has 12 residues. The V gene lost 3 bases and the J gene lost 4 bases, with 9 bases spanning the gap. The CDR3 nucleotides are TGCAGCGTTGAGGGCAGCCCCTATGGCTACACCTTC. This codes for CSVEGSPYGYTF. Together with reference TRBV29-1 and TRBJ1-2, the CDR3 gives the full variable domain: SAVISQKPSRDICQRGTSLTIQCQVDSQVTMMFWYRQQPGQSLTLIATANQGSEATYESGFVIDKFPISRPNLTFSTLTVSNMSPEDSSIYLCSVEGSPYGYTFGSGTRLTVV.

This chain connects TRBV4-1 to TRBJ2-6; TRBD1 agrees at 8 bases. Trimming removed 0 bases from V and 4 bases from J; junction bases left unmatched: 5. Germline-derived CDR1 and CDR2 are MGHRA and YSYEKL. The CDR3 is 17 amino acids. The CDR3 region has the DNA TGCGCCAGCAGCCAAGAGGCAGGGGGCGACGGGGCCAACGTCCTGACTTTC. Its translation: CASSQEAGGDGANVLTF.

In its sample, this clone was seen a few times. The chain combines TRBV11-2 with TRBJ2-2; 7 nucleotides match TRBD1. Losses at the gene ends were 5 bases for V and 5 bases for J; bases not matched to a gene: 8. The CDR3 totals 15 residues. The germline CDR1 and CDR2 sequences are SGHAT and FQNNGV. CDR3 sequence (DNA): TGTGCCAGCAGCGCCGGGACAGCAGGGACCGGGGAGCTGTTTTTT. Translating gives CASSAGTAGTGELFF.

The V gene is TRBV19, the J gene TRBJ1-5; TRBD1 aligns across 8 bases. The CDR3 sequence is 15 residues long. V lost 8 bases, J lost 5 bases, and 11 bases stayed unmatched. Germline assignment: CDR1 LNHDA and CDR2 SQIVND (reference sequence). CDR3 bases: TGTGCCAGTCGGAGCGTCAGGGGGCTAGATCAGCCCCAGCATTTT. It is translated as CASRSVRGLDQPQHF.

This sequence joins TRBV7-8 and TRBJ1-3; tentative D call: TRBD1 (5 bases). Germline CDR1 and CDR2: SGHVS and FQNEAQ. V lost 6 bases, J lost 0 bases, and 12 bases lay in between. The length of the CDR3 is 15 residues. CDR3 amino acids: CASRRGRSSGNTIYF. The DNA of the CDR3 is TGTGCCAGCAGACGGGGACGGTCCTCTGGAAACACCATATATTTT.

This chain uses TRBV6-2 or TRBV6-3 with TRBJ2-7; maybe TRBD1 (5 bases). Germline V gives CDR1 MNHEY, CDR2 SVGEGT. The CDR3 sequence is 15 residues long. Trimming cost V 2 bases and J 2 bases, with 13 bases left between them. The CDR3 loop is CASSYKPTEAYEQYF. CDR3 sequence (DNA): TGTGCCAGCAGTTACAAACCGACAGAAGCCTACGAGCAGTACTTC.